The clone carrying this T cell receptor beta chain occurred many times. The antigen is unknown. CDR1 is SNHLY and CDR2 is FYNNEI in the germline V gene. The CDR3 consists of 13 residues. V was pared by 11 bases and J by 6 bases, with 19 bases between. The entry originates in a study of T cells in Graves' hyperthyroidism and ophthalmopathy. Diagnosing involved the use of clinical symptoms, serum thyroxine and TRAb, thyroid ultrasound and orbital computed tomography. Findings and limits, study-wide: Clonotypes that were expanded in thyroid above 0.001 mostly appeared in blood too.

TCR beta CDR3 regions were amplified from RNA. HTBI primers were the set used in a first-round RT-PCR of the TCR CDR3. A single record per CDR3 protein comes from TCRdb applying MiXCR to the multiplex PCR reads. The sample has about 420,000 distinct CDR3 sequences; approximately 15% are singletons. This sequence originates from a young woman with Graves' hyperthyroidism. The gene calls are TRBV2 and TRBJ1-2, with D hard to call. The sample was blood. The CDR3 loop reads CAGAGRAADGYTF. As DNA, the CDR3 is TGTGCCGGCGCCGGGAGGGCAGCCGATGGCTACACCTTC.